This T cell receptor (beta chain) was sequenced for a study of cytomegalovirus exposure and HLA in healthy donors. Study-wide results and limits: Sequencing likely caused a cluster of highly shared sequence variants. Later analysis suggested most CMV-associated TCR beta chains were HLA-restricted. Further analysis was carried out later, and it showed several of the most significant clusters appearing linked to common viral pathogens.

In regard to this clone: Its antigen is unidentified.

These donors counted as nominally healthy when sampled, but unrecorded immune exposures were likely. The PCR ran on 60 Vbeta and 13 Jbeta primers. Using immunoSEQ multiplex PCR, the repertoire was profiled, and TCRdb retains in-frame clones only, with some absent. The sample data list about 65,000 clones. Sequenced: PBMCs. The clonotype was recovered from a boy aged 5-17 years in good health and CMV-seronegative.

CDR3 in DNA: TGCAGCGCCGCTCACAGCCTCGATGGCTACACCTTC. It specifies CSAAHSLDGYTF. The chain has TRBV29-1 and TRBJ1-2; D is unclear. The CDR3 totals 12 residues. CDR1 and CDR2 (germline): SQVTM, ANQGSEA. The V and J ends lost 7 bases and 6 bases respectively, with 15 bases between them.